This T cell receptor (beta chain) was obtained from a study of blood T cell repertoires in COVID-19 (dated by TCRdb to the early 2020s). Study-level background: The collaborator samples originated in the United States, Italy and Spain and spanned the acute and convalescent phases of COVID-19. The prospective study material was composed of cDNA or gDNA derived from T cells, B-cell-depleted T cells, or PBMCs. Deeply sampled blood TCRbeta repertoires from subjects exposed to, actively infected with, or recovered from COVID-19 were included in the dataset. The repertoires were released in a freely available public database meant as a resource for research on the immune response to SARS-CoV-2. Samples came from the ongoing ImmuneRACE study (first 160 participants) plus 1,254 subjects from 6 global collaborators. Sample metadata almost always included a de-identified subject ID, COVID-19 status, age in years and sex. HLA class I and class II types, where available, came from metadata supplied by the sample provider rather than from assay-based typing. General study outcomes and caveats: The amount of clinical and demographic metadata varied by source and participant and was provided uncurated.

Concerning this clone itself: Its antigen remains undetermined. No qualities accompany the bases; no much larger clone lies one base away.

TCRbeta CDR3 regions were amplified from genomic DNA using the immunoSEQ Assay, a bias-controlled multiplex PCR. Turning to the authors' computational methods: Nucleated cell counts per sample were estimated from amplification of reference gene primers within the assay. To quantify the absolute abundance of each unique TCRbeta CDR3 rearrangement, sequence reads were collapsed and filtered. For each sample, productive Simpson clonality was calculated as the square root of Simpson's diversity index across productive rearrangements. The table comes from immuneACCESS by way of TCRdb, which keeps in-frame sequences with V and J called. Part of the clones is missing from these tables; in studies checked, under half for an unresolved V gene and the rest for unknown reasons. Clone size and V and J calls were adopted from that table, with D and trimming inferred from the DNA. A total of 190,000 or so clones appear in this sample, around 87% of them only once. The ten largest clones represent around 2.6% of the sample.

At the junction V is shortened by 6 bases and J by 7 bases; bases outside the gene matches: 10. The germline V gene encodes CDR1 MNHEY and CDR2 SMNVEV (reference sequence). The CDR3 goes from the cysteine to the phenylalanine over 14 residues. Only the CDR3 DNA is retained, 42 bases long and in frame from the first base. Whole blood was collected in K2EDTA tubes by collaborating institutions according to the institutions' own protocols. For TCRbeta analysis, collaborators shipped samples in one of three forms: frozen whole blood, isolated PBMCs, or DNA extracted from either of those sample types. This clonotype originated in a man aged 35 to 55 with active or convalescent COVID-19. Sequenced material: peripheral blood. This sequence uses TRBV27 and TRBJ2-7, with 9 middle bases fitting TRBD1. Here the CDR3 is given as CASRPGTGLGEQYF. The DNA sequence is TGTGCCAGCAGACCCGGGACAGGGCTGGGAGAGCAGTACTTC.